This T cell receptor beta chain is drawn from a study of blood T cell repertoires in COVID-19. Across the whole study: Material from acute and convalescent COVID-19 was sourced from the United States, Italy and Spain. T cells, B-cell-depleted T cells, or PBMCs provided the cDNA or gDNA that served as material.

In the source study's methods: Cell counts per sample came from amplifying reference gene primers. Profiled with immunoSEQ multiplex PCR; TCRdb holds only in-frame clones, not every one. The D gene and trimming were derived from the DNA, and the V and J assignments and clone size from that table. The sample shows tens of thousands of clones, roughly nine tenths of them seen only once. With 0 bases removed from V and 6 bases from J, the gap between germline ends came to 13 bases. In germline, CDR1 is LGHDT, CDR2 YNNKEL (reference sequence). The CDR3 totals 15 residues. Material: peripheral blood. This clonotype was sampled from a man aged 55 to 70 with acute or convalescent COVID-19. The genes are TRBV3-1 (or the pseudogene TRBV3-2) and TRBJ2-3; possibly TRBD2 for D (7 bases). The CDR3 bases are TGTGCCAGCAGCCAAGATTTGGGGGGGGCGGATACGCAGTATTTT. This encodes CASSQDLGGADTQYF.